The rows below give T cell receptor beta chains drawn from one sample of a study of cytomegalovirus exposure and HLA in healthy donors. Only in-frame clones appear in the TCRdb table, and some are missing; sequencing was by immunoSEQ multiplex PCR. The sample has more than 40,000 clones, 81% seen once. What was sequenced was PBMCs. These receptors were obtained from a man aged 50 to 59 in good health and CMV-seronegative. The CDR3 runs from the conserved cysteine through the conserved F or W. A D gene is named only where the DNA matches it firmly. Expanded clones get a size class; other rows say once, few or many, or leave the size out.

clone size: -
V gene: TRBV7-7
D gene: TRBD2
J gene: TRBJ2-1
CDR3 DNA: TGTGCTAGCAGCTTATACGGACTAGCGGGTCCCAATGAGCAGTTCTTC
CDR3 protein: CASSLYGLAGPNEQFF

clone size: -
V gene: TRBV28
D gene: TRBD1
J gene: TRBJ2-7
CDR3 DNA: TGTGCCAGCAGAATGACAGGGAACCCAGTCTACGAGCAGTACTTC
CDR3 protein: CASRMTGNPVYEQYF

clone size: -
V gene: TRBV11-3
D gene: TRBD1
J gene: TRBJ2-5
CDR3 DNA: TGTGCCAGCAGCCGACAGGGTCGGTCCGAGACCCAGTACTTC
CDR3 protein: CASSRQGRSETQYF

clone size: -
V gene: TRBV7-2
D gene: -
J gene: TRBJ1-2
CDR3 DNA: TGTGCCAGCAGCTACGGACAGCCATCCTATGGCTACACCTTC
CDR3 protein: CASSYGQPSYGYTF

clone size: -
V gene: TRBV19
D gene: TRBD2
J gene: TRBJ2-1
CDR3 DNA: TGTGCCAGTAGTATGCTGACTAGCGGAAACAATGAGCAGTTCTTC
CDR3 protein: CASSMLTSGNNEQFF

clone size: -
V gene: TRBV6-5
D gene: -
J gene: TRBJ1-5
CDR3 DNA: TGTGCCAGCAGGCCTAGGGGTAATCAGCCCCAGCATTTT
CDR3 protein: CASRPRGNQPQHF

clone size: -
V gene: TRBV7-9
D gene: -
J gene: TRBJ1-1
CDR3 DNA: TGTTCCAGCAGCCCTGGACAGTTGAGCACTGAAGCTTTCTTT
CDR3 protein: CSSSPGQLSTEAFF

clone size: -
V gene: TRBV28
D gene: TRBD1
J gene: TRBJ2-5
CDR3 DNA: TGTGCCAGCAGTAGCCCGGGACAGAAGTACCAAGAGACCCAGTACTTC
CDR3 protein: CASSSPGQKYQETQYF

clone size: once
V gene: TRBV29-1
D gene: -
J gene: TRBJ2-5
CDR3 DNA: TGCAGCGCCAGAGGGGGTTCCCAAGAGACCCAGTACTTC
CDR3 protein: CSARGGSQETQYF

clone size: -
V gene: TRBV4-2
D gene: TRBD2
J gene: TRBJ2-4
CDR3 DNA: TGTGCCAGCAGCTTCCGACTAGCGGGAGGGAGAGCCAAAAACATTCAGTACTTC
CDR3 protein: CASSFRLAGGRAKNIQYF

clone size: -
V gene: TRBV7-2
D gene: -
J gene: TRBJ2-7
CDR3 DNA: TGTGCCAGCAGCTACTACGGGGACGAGCAGTACTTC
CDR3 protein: CASSYYGDEQYF

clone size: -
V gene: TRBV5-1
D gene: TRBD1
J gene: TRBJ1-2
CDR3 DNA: TGCGCCAGCAGCTTGGAGGCAGGGGGCGCTGGTACCTTC
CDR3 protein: CASSLEAGGAGTF

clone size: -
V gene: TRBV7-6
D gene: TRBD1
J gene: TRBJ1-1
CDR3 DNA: TGTGCCAGCAGCCCTGACCGGGACAGAGGTTTAATGACTGAAGCTTTCTTT
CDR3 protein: CASSPDRDRGLMTEAFF

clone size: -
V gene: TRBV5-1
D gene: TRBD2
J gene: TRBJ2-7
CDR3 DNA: TGCGCCAGCAGCTCGGGACTAGGCTCCTACGAGCAGTACTTC
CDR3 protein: CASSSGLGSYEQYF

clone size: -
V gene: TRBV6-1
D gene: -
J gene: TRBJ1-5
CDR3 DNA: TGTGCCAGCAGTCCTCAGGGTATGGGGCAGCCCCAGCATTTT
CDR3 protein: CASSPQGMGQPQHF

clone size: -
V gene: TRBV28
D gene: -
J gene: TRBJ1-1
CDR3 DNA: TGTGCCAGCAGTTTAACGGGGAGCACTGAAGCTTTCTTT
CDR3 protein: CASSLTGSTEAFF

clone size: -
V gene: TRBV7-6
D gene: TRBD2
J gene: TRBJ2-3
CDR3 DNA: TGTGCCAGCAGCTTCTCTAGCGGGGGCGGGACAGATACGCAGTATTTT
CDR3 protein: CASSFSSGGGTDTQYF

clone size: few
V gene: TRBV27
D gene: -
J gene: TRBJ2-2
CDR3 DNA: TGTGCCAGCAGTCCCCTAACCGGGGAGCTGTTTTTT
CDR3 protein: CASSPLTGELFF

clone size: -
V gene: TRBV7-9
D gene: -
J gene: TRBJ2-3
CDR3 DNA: TGTGCCAGCAGGGCCCACCTGGTGGATACGCAGTATTTT
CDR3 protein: CASRAHLVDTQYF

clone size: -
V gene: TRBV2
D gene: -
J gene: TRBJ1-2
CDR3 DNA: TGTGCCAGCAGCGAGAGCAGGGGTTATTATGGCTACACCTTC
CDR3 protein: CASSESRGYYGYTF

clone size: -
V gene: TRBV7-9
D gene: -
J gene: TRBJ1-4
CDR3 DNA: TGTGCCAGCGGAGGAAAACAGTTCATGAATGAAAAACTGTTTTTT
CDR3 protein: CASGGKQFMNEKLFF

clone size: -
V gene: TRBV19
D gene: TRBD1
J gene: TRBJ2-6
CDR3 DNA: TGTGCCAGTAGTTCGGGACAGGGGGTTACTGGGGCCAACGTCCTGACTTTC
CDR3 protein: CASSSGQGVTGANVLTF

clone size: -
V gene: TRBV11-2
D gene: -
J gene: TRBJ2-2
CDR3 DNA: TGTGCCAGCAGACGCGAGGCAGTAAGCACCGGGGAGCTGTTTTTT
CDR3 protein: CASRREAVSTGELFF

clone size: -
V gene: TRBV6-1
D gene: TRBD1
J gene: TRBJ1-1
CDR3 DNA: TGTGCCAGCAGAGACAGGGAGCCGAACACTGAAGCTTTCTTT
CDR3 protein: CASRDREPNTEAFF

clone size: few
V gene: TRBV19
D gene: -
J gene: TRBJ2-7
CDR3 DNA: TGTGCCAGTAGTATAATAGTCCAGGGGACCTACGAGCAGTACTTC
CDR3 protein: CASSIIVQGTYEQYF

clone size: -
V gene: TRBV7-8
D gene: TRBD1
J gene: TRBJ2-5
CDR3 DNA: TGTGCCAGCAGCTTACTCGGGACAGGGGAGACCCAGTACTTC
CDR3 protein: CASSLLGTGETQYF

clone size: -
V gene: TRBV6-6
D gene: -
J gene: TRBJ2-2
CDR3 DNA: TGTGCCAGCAGCCCGAGCGCCGGGGAGCTGTTTTTT
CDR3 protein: CASSPSAGELFF

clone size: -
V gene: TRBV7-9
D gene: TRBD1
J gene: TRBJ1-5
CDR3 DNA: TGTGCCAGCAGCTCGGGACAGGGGCATCAGCCCCAGCATTTT
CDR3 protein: CASSSGQGHQPQHF

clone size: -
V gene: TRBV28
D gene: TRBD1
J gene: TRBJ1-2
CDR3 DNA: TGTGCCAGCACCTGGGGACAGGGGTCTGGCTACACCTTC
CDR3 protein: CASTWGQGSGYTF

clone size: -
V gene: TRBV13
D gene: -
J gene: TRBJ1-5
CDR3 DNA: TGTGCCAGCAGCTTAAACAGGGAGAGTCAGCCCCAGCATTTT
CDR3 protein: CASSLNRESQPQHF

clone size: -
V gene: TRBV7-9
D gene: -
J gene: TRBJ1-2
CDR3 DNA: TGTTCCAGCAGCCCCTGGGACACCTATGGCTACACCTTC
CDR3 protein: CSSSPWDTYGYTF

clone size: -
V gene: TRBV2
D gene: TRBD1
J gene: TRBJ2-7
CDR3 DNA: TGTGCCAGCAGTGTCCAGACAGGGAGCTCCTACGAGCAGTACTTC
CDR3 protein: CASSVQTGSSYEQYF

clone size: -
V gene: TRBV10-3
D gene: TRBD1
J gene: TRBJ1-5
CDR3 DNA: TGTGCCATCAGTGTCGACAGGGAATACCAGCCCCAGCATTTT
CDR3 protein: CAISVDREYQPQHF

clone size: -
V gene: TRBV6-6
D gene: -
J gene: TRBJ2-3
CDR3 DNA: TGTGCCAGCAGTTCCACCATCTACGCGGATACGCAGTATTTT
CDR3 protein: CASSSTIYADTQYF

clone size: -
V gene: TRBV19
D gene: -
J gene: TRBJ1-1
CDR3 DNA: TGTGCCAGTAGTACCGGGACATCGAACACTGAAGCTTTCTTT
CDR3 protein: CASSTGTSNTEAFF

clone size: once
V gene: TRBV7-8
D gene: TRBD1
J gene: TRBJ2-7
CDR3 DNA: TGTGCCAGCAGCTTACGGACAGGGTTTCCCGAGCAGTACTTC
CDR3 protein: CASSLRTGFPEQYF

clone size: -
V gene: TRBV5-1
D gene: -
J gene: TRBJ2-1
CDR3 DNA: TGCGCCAGCAGCTCTCGGGGGGCCACCTACAATGAGCAGTTCTTC
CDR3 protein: CASSSRGATYNEQFF

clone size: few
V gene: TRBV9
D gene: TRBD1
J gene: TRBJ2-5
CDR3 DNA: TGTGCCAGCAGCGTAGCTGGGACAGCTAAAGAGACCCAGTACTTC
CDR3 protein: CASSVAGTAKETQYF

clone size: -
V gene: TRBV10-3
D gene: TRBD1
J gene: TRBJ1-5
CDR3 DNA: TGTGCCATAGGGACAGGGAGCAATCAGCCCCAGCATTTT
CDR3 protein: CAIGTGSNQPQHF

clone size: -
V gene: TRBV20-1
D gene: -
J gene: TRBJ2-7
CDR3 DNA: TGCAGTGCTAGTCAGGGTTACGAGCAGTACTTC
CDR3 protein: CSASQGYEQYF

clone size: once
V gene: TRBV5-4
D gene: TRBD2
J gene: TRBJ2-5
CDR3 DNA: TGTGCCAGCAGCCCCGGACTAGCGGGGGATCTAGAGACCCAGTACTTC
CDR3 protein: CASSPGLAGDLETQYF

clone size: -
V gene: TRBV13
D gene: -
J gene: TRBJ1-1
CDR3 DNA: TGTGCCAGCAGCTTAGTACTCACTGAAGCTTTCTTT
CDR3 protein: CASSLVLTEAFF

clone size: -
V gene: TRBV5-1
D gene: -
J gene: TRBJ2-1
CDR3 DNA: TGCGCCAGCAGCTTTCAGTTAAGCTCCTACAATGAGCAGTTCTTC
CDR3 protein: CASSFQLSSYNEQFF

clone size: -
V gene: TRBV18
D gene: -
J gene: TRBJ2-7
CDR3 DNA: TGTGCCAGCTCACCGACGACATCACAATACGAGCAGTACTTC
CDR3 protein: CASSPTTSQYEQYF

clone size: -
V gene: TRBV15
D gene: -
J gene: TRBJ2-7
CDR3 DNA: TGTGCCACCAGCAGAGAGAAGGCGGGACCCTACGAGCAGTACTTC
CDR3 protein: CATSREKAGPYEQYF

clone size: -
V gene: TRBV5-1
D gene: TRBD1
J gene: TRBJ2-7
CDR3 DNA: TGCGCCAGCAGCGTAGGACAGGGGCGCAACTACGAGCAGTACTTC
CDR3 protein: CASSVGQGRNYEQYF

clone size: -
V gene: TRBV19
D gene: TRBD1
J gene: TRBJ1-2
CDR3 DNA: TGTGCCAGTAGTCCACCGGGACAGTTGTCCTACACCTTC
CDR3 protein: CASSPPGQLSYTF

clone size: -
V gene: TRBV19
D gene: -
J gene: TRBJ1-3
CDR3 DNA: TGTGCCAGTACTGGAGGATCTGGAAACACCATATATTTT
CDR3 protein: CASTGGSGNTIYF

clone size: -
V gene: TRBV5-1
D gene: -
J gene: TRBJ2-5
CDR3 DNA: TGCGCCAGCAGCTCCCAGGCGGGCGGGGAGACCCAGTACTTC
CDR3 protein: CASSSQAGGETQYF

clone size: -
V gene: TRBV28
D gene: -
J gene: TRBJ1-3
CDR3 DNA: TGTGCCAGCAGTTTATACTGGAGCTCTGGAAACACCATATATTTT
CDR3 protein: CASSLYWSSGNTIYF

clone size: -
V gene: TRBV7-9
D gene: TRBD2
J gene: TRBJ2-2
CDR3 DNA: TGTGCCAGCAGCTTCCAGCGGGATCCTGGAGGGGAGCTGTTTTTT
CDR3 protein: CASSFQRDPGGELFF

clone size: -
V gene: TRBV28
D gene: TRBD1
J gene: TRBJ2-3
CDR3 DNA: TGTGCCAGCAGTTGGCTGACAGGGGGCGTAGATACGCAGTATTTT
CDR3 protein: CASSWLTGGVDTQYF

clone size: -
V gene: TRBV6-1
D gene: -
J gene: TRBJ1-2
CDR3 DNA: TGTGCCAGCAGTGAAGGTCGGACAGTTGGCTACACCTTC
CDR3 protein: CASSEGRTVGYTF

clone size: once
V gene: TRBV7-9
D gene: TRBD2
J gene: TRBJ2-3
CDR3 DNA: TGTTCCAGCAGCTTAGGACTAGCAGATACGCAGTATTTT
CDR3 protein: CSSSLGLADTQYF

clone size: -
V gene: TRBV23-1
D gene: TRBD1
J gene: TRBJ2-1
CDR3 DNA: TGCGCCAGCAGTCAGACCGGGACAGCTTACGTCTCCTACAATGAGCAGTTCTTC
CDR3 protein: CASSQTGTAYVSYNEQFF